The source of this TCR beta chain is a study of blood T cell repertoires in COVID-19. Study-wide background: Italy, Spain and the United States were the sources of the convalescent and acute COVID-19 samples.

This clone was detected only once. The CDR3 is made up of 16 amino acids. Germline CDR1 and CDR2: GTSNPN and SVGIG (reference sequence). V was clipped by 3 bases and J by 1 base; unmatched bases: 8. Original analysis: Estimates of nucleated cell counts were drawn from the amplification of reference gene primers. TCRdb's table, derived via immunoSEQ multiplex PCR, lists solely in-frame clones and lacks some. The D gene and trimming were derived from the DNA, and the V and J assignments and clone size from that table. The sample has some 100,000 clones; 85% to 95% are singletons. J is TRBJ2-1 and V is TRBV30; the match to TRBD1 covers 8 bases. The specimen sequenced was peripheral blood. The clonotype originates from a woman aged 55-69 years with active COVID-19. The DNA of the CDR3 is TGTGCCTGGAGCCCCGGGACAGGAATGTCCTACAATGAGCAGTTCTTC. Protein sequence: CAWSPGTGMSYNEQFF.